The 6 T cell receptor beta chains below all came from one sample that was sequenced in a study of blood T cell repertoires in COVID-19. The table came from immunoSEQ multiplex PCR; TCRdb's copy has only in-frame clones and leaves some out. The sample lists 150,000 or so clones; approximately 85% were seen once. The sequenced sample consisted of peripheral blood. These TCRs come from a man aged 60-69 years who had recovered from COVID-19.

CDR3 DNA: TGTGCCAGCAGCTCGACAGGGGGCGGGAACTATGGCTACACCTTC. Translating gives CASSSTGGGNYGYTF. The genes are TRBV5-5 and TRBJ1-2, with 10 bases aligning to TRBD1. CDR3 length: 15 residues. J lost 2 bases, V lost 3 bases, and 4 bases had no gene match. CDR1 and CDR2 from the germline V gene are SGHKS and YYEKEE (reference sequence).

This sequence joins TRBV7-3 and TRBJ2-6; 9 bases align to TRBD1. With V trimmed by 4 bases and J by 0 bases, 4 bases remained unmatched. Germline loops: CDR1 SGHTA, CDR2 FQGTGA. The CDR3 runs to 17 residues. This CDR3 reads CASSSGTGSSGANVLTF. The CDR3, as DNA: TGTGCCAGCAGCTCAGGGACAGGGTCCTCTGGGGCCAACGTCCTGACTTTC.

The chain employs TRBV11-2 and TRBJ2-7; 7 positions agree with TRBD2. The length of the CDR3 is 15 residues. V trimming: 1 base; J trimming: 7 bases; junction bases outside the gene matches: 10. The V gene's germline CDR1 is SGHAT and CDR2 FQNNGV. For the CDR3, the DNA is TGTGCCAGCAGCTTAGTCGCACGGGGGGAATCAGAGCAGTACTTC. This translates into CASSLVARGESEQYF.

This chain links TRBV19 with TRBJ1-1, with D possibly TRBD1 on 6 matching bases. Germline loops: CDR1 LNHDA, CDR2 SQIVND (reference sequence). There are 15 residues in the CDR3. Trimming pared 6 bases from V and 1 base from J, leaving 15 bases between. CDR3 coding DNA: TGTGCCAGTAGCCCTACAGGGAGAGGGAACACTGAAGCTTTCTTT. Its translation: CASSPTGRGNTEAFF.

V is TRBV18 and J is TRBJ1-1; D possibly corresponds to TRBD1 (6 bases). Germline-derived CDR1 and CDR2 are KGHSH and LQKENI. The CDR3 spans 14 residues. V was clipped by 4 bases and J by 2 bases, with 11 bases between them. In DNA form, the CDR3 reads TGTGCCAGCTCACAGGACAGCCGAAACACTGAAGCTTTCTTT. This encodes CASSQDSRNTEAFF.

In DNA, the CDR3 is TGTGCCAGCAGTCCGGGACAGCGCTTGAACACTGAAGCTTTCTTT. Its translation: CASSPGQRLNTEAFF. The chain recombines TRBV6-5 with TRBJ1-1, with TRBD1 matching 7 bases. The ends lost 5 bases at V and 0 bases at J; junction bases unmatched: 6. Germline values: CDR1 MNHEY, CDR2 SVGAGI. The CDR3 extends over 15 amino acids.